These 16 T cell receptor beta chains came from one sample sequenced in a study of control samples from healthy donors and cancer patients. TCRdb's copy holds only in-frame clones and misses some; the assay was immunoSEQ multiplex PCR. The sample holds roughly 80,000 clones, roughly 84% seen once. Sequenced: blood. These receptors were taken from a woman between 50 and 59 years old in good health.

The chain joins TRBV9 to TRBJ2-1, with D possibly called TRBD1 or TRBD2 (6 bases each). Trimming removed 0 bases from V and 1 base from J, with 20 bases in between. The germline V gene has CDR1 SGDLS and CDR2 YYNGEE. The CDR3 covers 19 residues. CDR3 loop: CASSVDDGGRDQSYNEQFF. CDR3 DNA: TGTGCCAGCAGCGTAGACGATGGGGGGCGGGACCAGTCCTACAATGAGCAGTTCTTC.

The chain joins TRBV5-1 to TRBJ1-3, with no clear D. In germline, CDR1 is SGHRS, CDR2 YFSETQ. V dropped 2 bases and J dropped 4 bases, with 13 bases sitting between them. This CDR3 has 15 amino acids. CDR3 nucleotides: TGCGCCAGCAGCTTTGATGGGGAGTTCGGAAACACCATATATTTT. Its translation is CASSFDGEFGNTIYF.

The CDR3 DNA sequence: TGTGCCAGCAGTGTTACGGGGCGTTATGAAAAACTGTTTTTT. Protein product: CASSVTGRYEKLFF. V gene TRBV2 combines with J gene TRBJ1-4; D may be TRBD1 (5 bases). Germline values: CDR1 SNHLY, CDR2 FYNNEI. The CDR3 is 14 amino acids. V was cut by 4 bases and J by 6 bases, with 12 bases left in between.

The rearrangement uses TRBV18 and TRBJ1-5; 8 positions match TRBD1. V was pared by 6 bases and J by 7 bases, with 14 bases of the junction left unmatched. In germline, CDR1 is KGHSH, CDR2 LQKENI. This CDR3 comprises 16 residues. CDR3 amino acids: CASSQGAQGAGQPQHF. In DNA form, the CDR3 reads TGTGCCAGCTCCCAGGGGGCCCAGGGGGCAGGACAGCCCCAGCATTTT.

V gene TRBV25-1 combines with J gene TRBJ2-7, with D possibly TRBD2 on 5 matching bases. Germline V gene sequence: CDR1 MGHDK, CDR2 SYGVNS. V shed 3 bases and J shed 5 bases, with 17 bases lying between them. CDR3 length: 15 residues. The DNA for the CDR3 is TGTGCCAGCAGTGACCCGAGGACTCGATCGGACGAGCAGTACTTC. It codes for CASSDPRTRSDEQYF.

The CDR3 reads CAWSPGTGNGYTF. The DNA of the CDR3 is TGTGCCTGGAGCCCCGGGACAGGGAACGGCTACACCTTC. The chain couples TRBV30 to TRBJ1-2; TRBD1 matches 9 bases. Trimming cost V 3 bases and J 8 bases; bases outside gene matches: 7. This CDR3 has 13 residues. Germline CDR1 reads GTSNPN; CDR2 reads SVGIG (reference sequence).

The genes are TRBV6-1 and TRBJ2-7; D may be TRBD1 (5 bases). The CDR3 extends over 13 amino acids. Trimming cost V 2 bases and J 6 bases, with 11 bases left between them. CDR1 is MNHNS and CDR2 is SASEGT in the germline V gene. The CDR3 DNA follows: TGTGCCAGCAGTGAATCCAGGGTGGCCGAGCAGTACTTC. As protein: CASSESRVAEQYF.

The chain links TRBV9 to TRBJ2-1, with D tentatively TRBD1 (5 bases). V lost 4 bases to trimming and J lost 6 bases, with 11 bases between them. This CDR3 contains 13 residues. The germline CDR1 and CDR2 sequences are SGDLS and YYNGEE. CDR3 sequence: CASSTQGPNEQFF. The CDR3 nucleotides read TGTGCCAGCAGCACTCAGGGCCCCAATGAGCAGTTCTTC.

The chain links TRBV12-3 or TRBV12-4 to TRBJ1-6, with D perhaps matching TRBD1 (5 bases). This CDR3 region has 13 residues. The V end was cut by 5 bases, the J end by 6 bases, with 8 bases between. The CDR3 DNA reads as TGTGCCAGCAGTAGGGACCCTAATTCACCCCTCCACTTT. Residues: CASSRDPNSPLHF.

This clone was seen a few times. The V call is TRBV7-9, the J call TRBJ1-3; possibly TRBD1 for D (5 bases). The CDR3 contains 15 residues. V was trimmed by 5 bases and J by 4 bases, leaving 15 bases between them. Germline V lookup: CDR1 SEHNR, CDR2 FQNEAQ (reference sequence). CDR3 sequence: CASSPAGPEGNTIYF. The DNA for the CDR3 is TGTGCCAGCAGCCCGGCAGGGCCAGAAGGAAACACCATATATTTT.

The gene calls are TRBV18 and TRBJ2-7, with D possibly matching TRBD2 (6 bases). Germline V lookup: CDR1 KGHSH, CDR2 LQKENI. This CDR3 is 15 amino acids long. V was pared by 5 bases and J by 2 bases, with 16 bases between. This CDR3 is CASSLYSGTTYEQYF. CDR3 nucleotides: TGTGCCAGCTCATTATATAGCGGAACCACCTACGAGCAGTACTTC.

The rearrangement uses TRBV5-4 and TRBJ1-2; 7 positions agree with TRBD1. Germline CDR1 and CDR2: SGHNT and YYREEE (reference sequence). The CDR3 consists of 14 residues. Trimming removed 3 bases from V and 6 bases from J; junction bases left unmatched: 8. CDR3 bases: TGTGCCAGCAGCTCGGGACAGCGTGCCGATGGCTACACCTTC. This codes for CASSSGQRADGYTF.

This clone was counted once. The rearrangement uses TRBV28 and TRBJ1-5; D remains ambiguous. V was cut by 6 bases and J by 0 bases, with 18 bases left in between. This CDR3 comprises 17 residues. CDR1 is MDHEN and CDR2 is SYDVKM in the germline V gene. This CDR3 is CASRPGSQDYSNQPQHF. Here the CDR3 DNA reads TGTGCCAGCAGACCGGGGTCGCAGGATTATAGCAATCAGCCCCAGCATTTT. The whole variable domain, remainder taken from reference TRBV28 and TRBJ1-5, is DVKVTQSSRYLVKRTGEKVFLECVQDMDHENMFWYRQDPGLGLRLIYFSYDVKMKEKGDIPEGYSVSREKKERFSLILESASTNQTSMYLCASRPGSQDYSNQPQHFGDGTRLSIL.

This clone was seen more than once but under ten times. V is TRBV10-3 and J is TRBJ1-4; TRBD1 is a possible D gene (5 bases). CDR1 and CDR2 from the germline V gene are ENHRY and SYGVKD. With 6 bases removed from V and 8 bases from J, the gap between germline ends came to 13 bases. The CDR3 is made up of 13 amino acids. The CDR3 DNA sequence: TGTGCCATCAGGGGGACGGACTCGGAAAAACTGTTTTTT. This translates into CAIRGTDSEKLFF.

This rearrangement joins TRBV7-2 to TRBJ2-1, with TRBD1 identical over 10 bases. The germline V gene encodes CDR1 SGHTA and CDR2 FQGNSA. CDR3 length: 16 amino acids. Trimming removed 5 bases from V and 9 bases from J; junction bases left unmatched: 13. CDR3 protein: CASSHVPGQGITEQFF. CDR3 nucleotides: TGTGCCAGCAGCCACGTTCCGGGACAGGGGATTACTGAGCAGTTCTTC.

The chain employs TRBV21-1 and TRBJ2-7; no check of the table's D call, TRBD1, against the DNA was made. TRBV21-1 is a pseudogene segment. This CDR3 comprises 18 residues. The CDR3 DNA reads as TGTGCCAGCAGCAAAGTCACGCTCTGGGGCAGCCTAGCCTACGAGCAGTACTTC. It translates to CASSKVTLWGSLAYEQYF.